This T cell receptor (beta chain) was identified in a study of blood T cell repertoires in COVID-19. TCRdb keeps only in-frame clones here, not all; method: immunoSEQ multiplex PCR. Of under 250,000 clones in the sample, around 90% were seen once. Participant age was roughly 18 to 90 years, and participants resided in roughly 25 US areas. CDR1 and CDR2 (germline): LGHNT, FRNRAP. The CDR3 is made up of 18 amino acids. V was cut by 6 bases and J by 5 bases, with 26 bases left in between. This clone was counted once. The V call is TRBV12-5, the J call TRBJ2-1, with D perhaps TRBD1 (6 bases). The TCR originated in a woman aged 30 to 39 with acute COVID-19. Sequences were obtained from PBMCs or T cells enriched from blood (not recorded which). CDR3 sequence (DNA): TGTGCTAGTGGCCTCATCTTGGGGGCCAATGCACCTCACAATGAGCAGTTCTTC. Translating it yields CASGLILGANAPHNEQFF.